The clone carrying this T cell receptor beta chain was detected only a few times. Attachment of unique molecular identifiers was made to individual cDNA molecules. TCRdb fed the 5' RACE reads into MiXCR, producing one record per CDR3 protein. The sample yields about 64,000 distinct CDR3 sequences, under 15% seen once. Germline V CDR1 and CDR2: SQVTM, ANQGSEA. The CDR3 is 12 amino acids. Trimming shortened V by 6 bases and J by 6 bases, and 13 bases separated the two germline ends. The data are from a study of early T cells in non-severe SARS-CoV-2 infection. The chain is built from TRBV29-1 and TRBJ2-3, with D tentatively TRBD2 (5 bases). Source material: whole blood. This clonotype was sampled from an adult who was a healthcare worker with PCR-confirmed SARS-CoV-2 infection or an uninfected control (not recorded which). CDR3 sequence reads: CSVMDGGDTQYF. CDR3 sequence (DNA): TGCAGCGTGATGGACGGCGGGGATACGCAGTATTTT.